This is a list of T cell receptor beta chains from one sample in a study of blood T cell repertoires in COVID-19. The repertoire was sequenced with immunoSEQ multiplex PCR; TCRdb's copy has only in-frame clones and lacks some. The table records under 130,000 clones, 75% to 85% of them present only once. Material for sequencing was peripheral blood. Source of these receptors: a woman in her 70s with acute or convalescent COVID-19. Both conserved end residues are part of each CDR3. The order of the fields is V gene, J gene, clone size, D gene, CDR3 protein, CDR3 DNA. A D gene is named only where the DNA matches it firmly. Expanded clones are given a class, and other clones once, few, many or no size at all.

V gene: TRBV2; J gene: TRBJ1-6; clone size: once; D gene: TRBD1; CDR3 protein: CASSESGTGVSPLHF; CDR3 DNA: TGTGCCAGCAGTGAAAGCGGGACAGGGGTATCACCCCTCCACTTT
V gene: TRBV3-1/TRBV3-2; J gene: TRBJ2-7; clone size: NA; D gene: TRBD2; CDR3 protein: CASTTGGGSYEQYF; CDR3 DNA: TGTGCCAGCACCACGGGAGGGGGCTCCTACGAGCAGTACTTC
V gene: TRBV6-5; J gene: TRBJ2-3; clone size: NA; D gene: TRBD2; CDR3 protein: CASTGLTSTDTQYF; CDR3 DNA: TGTGCCAGCACGGGACTAACCAGCACAGATACGCAGTATTTT
V gene: TRBV19; J gene: TRBJ1-5; clone size: few; D gene: NA; CDR3 protein: CASSRVRVNQPQHF; CDR3 DNA: TGTGCCAGTAGTAGAGTGAGAGTCAATCAGCCCCAGCATTTT
V gene: TRBV12-3/TRBV12-4; J gene: TRBJ2-1; clone size: NA; D gene: NA; CDR3 protein: CASSFGGSEQFF; CDR3 DNA: TGTGCCAGCAGTTTCGGGGGAAGTGAGCAGTTCTTC
V gene: TRBV9; J gene: TRBJ2-7; clone size: NA; D gene: NA; CDR3 protein: CASSVAQGPTYEQYF; CDR3 DNA: TGTGCCAGCAGCGTAGCACAGGGACCTACCTACGAGCAGTACTTC
V gene: TRBV7-2; J gene: TRBJ1-1; clone size: NA; D gene: NA; CDR3 protein: CASSLFADMNTEAFF; CDR3 DNA: TGTGCCAGCAGCTTATTTGCAGACATGAACACTGAAGCTTTCTTT
V gene: TRBV19; J gene: TRBJ1-1; clone size: NA; D gene: NA; CDR3 protein: CASSIVQGGTEAFF; CDR3 DNA: TGTGCCAGTAGTATAGTCCAGGGAGGCACTGAAGCTTTCTTT
V gene: TRBV7-6; J gene: TRBJ1-1; clone size: NA; D gene: NA; CDR3 protein: CASSLRQVNTEAFF; CDR3 DNA: TGTGCCAGCAGCTTACGGCAGGTGAACACTGAAGCTTTCTTT
V gene: TRBV6-4; J gene: TRBJ1-2; clone size: NA; D gene: TRBD1; CDR3 protein: CASSDPLQGNGYTF; CDR3 DNA: TGTGCCAGCAGTGACCCACTACAGGGGAATGGCTACACCTTC
V gene: TRBV5-1; J gene: TRBJ2-7; clone size: NA; D gene: TRBD1; CDR3 protein: CASSPDRGSYEQYF; CDR3 DNA: TGCGCCAGCAGCCCGGACAGGGGCTCCTACGAGCAGTACTTC
V gene: TRBV10-2; J gene: TRBJ1-2; clone size: few; D gene: NA; CDR3 protein: CASSPSSQALNYGYTF; CDR3 DNA: TGCGCCAGCAGCCCGTCTTCGCAGGCGCTTAACTATGGCTACACCTTC
V gene: TRBV5-4; J gene: TRBJ2-1; clone size: few; D gene: NA; CDR3 protein: CASSLAGAGKRGEQFF; CDR3 DNA: TGTGCCAGCAGCTTGGCGGGCGCGGGAAAGAGAGGGGAGCAGTTCTTC
V gene: TRBV7-9; J gene: TRBJ2-5; clone size: once; D gene: TRBD2; CDR3 protein: CASSSTAGVQETQYF; CDR3 DNA: TGTGCCAGCAGCTCCACAGCGGGGGTCCAAGAGACCCAGTACTTC
V gene: TRBV3-1/TRBV3-2; J gene: TRBJ1-2; clone size: NA; D gene: TRBD1; CDR3 protein: CASSQHIQGGGHGYTF; CDR3 DNA: TGTGCCAGCAGCCAACATATACAGGGGGGGGGCCATGGCTACACCTTC
V gene: TRBV7-9; J gene: TRBJ2-1; clone size: NA; D gene: TRBD2; CDR3 protein: CASSPPLAGGPNEQFF; CDR3 DNA: TGTGCCAGCAGCCCGCCGCTAGCGGGAGGGCCCAATGAGCAGTTCTTC
V gene: TRBV3-1/TRBV3-2; J gene: TRBJ1-2; clone size: NA; D gene: NA; CDR3 protein: CASSLQPGIAGGGYTF; CDR3 DNA: TGTGCCAGCAGCTTGCAGCCGGGAATCGCGGGCGGTGGCTACACCTTC
V gene: TRBV18; J gene: TRBJ2-1; clone size: once; D gene: NA; CDR3 protein: CASSPPYRESTRSYNEQFF; CDR3 DNA: TGTGCCAGCTCACCCCCCTACAGGGAGTCAACCCGCTCCTACAATGAGCAGTTCTTC
V gene: TRBV6-6; J gene: TRBJ1-2; clone size: once; D gene: NA; CDR3 protein: CASSSQIVGYTF; CDR3 DNA: TGTGCCAGCAGTTCACAAATCGTCGGCTACACCTTC
V gene: TRBV28; J gene: TRBJ2-7; clone size: few; D gene: NA; CDR3 protein: CASSPVRVFYEQYF; CDR3 DNA: TGTGCCAGCAGTCCCGTCAGGGTCTTCTACGAGCAGTACTTC
V gene: TRBV9; J gene: TRBJ2-2; clone size: NA; D gene: TRBD1; CDR3 protein: CASSVDPGGNTGELFF; CDR3 DNA: TGTGCCAGCAGCGTAGATCCAGGGGGGAACACCGGGGAGCTGTTTTTT
V gene: TRBV6-2/TRBV6-3; J gene: TRBJ1-2; clone size: few; D gene: NA; CDR3 protein: CASSYGGGYGYTF; CDR3 DNA: TGTGCCAGCAGTTACGGCGGCGGCTATGGCTACACCTTC
V gene: TRBV12-3/TRBV12-4; J gene: TRBJ1-4; clone size: NA; D gene: NA; CDR3 protein: CASSYLTEEKLFF; CDR3 DNA: TGTGCCAGCAGCTACTTAACAGAGGAAAAACTGTTTTTT
V gene: TRBV7-9; J gene: TRBJ1-4; clone size: NA; D gene: TRBD1; CDR3 protein: CASSSNTGASNEKLFF; CDR3 DNA: TGTGCCAGCAGCTCAAACACAGGGGCTAGTAATGAAAAACTGTTTTTT
V gene: TRBV6-2/TRBV6-3; J gene: TRBJ2-2; clone size: NA; D gene: TRBD2; CDR3 protein: CASSFFREAGGSNTGELFF; CDR3 DNA: TGTGCCAGCAGTTTCTTCCGGGAAGCGGGGGGCTCGAACACCGGGGAGCTGTTTTTT
V gene: TRBV7-9; J gene: TRBJ2-1; clone size: NA; D gene: NA; CDR3 protein: CASSLERVGRSYNEQFF; CDR3 DNA: TGTGCCAGCAGCTTAGAACGGGTCGGGAGATCCTACAATGAGCAGTTCTTC
V gene: TRBV7-2; J gene: TRBJ2-1; clone size: NA; D gene: NA; CDR3 protein: CASSHPGIAGYNEQFF; CDR3 DNA: TGTGCCAGCAGCCATCCCGGGATCGCGGGCTACAATGAGCAGTTCTTC
V gene: TRBV7-2; J gene: TRBJ2-5; clone size: NA; D gene: TRBD2; CDR3 protein: CASSPRLAAETQYF; CDR3 DNA: TGTGCCAGCAGCCCGCGACTAGCGGCAGAGACCCAGTACTTC
V gene: TRBV3-1/TRBV3-2; J gene: TRBJ1-2; clone size: once; D gene: NA; CDR3 protein: CASSQGVEGYTF; CDR3 DNA: TGTGCCAGCAGCCAAGGTGTTGAGGGCTACACCTTC
V gene: TRBV6-2/TRBV6-3; J gene: TRBJ2-3; clone size: NA; D gene: TRBD1; CDR3 protein: CASSYLVGQGLGTDTQYF; CDR3 DNA: TGTGCCAGCAGTTACCTCGTGGGACAGGGGCTAGGCACAGATACGCAGTATTTT
V gene: TRBV2; J gene: TRBJ2-7; clone size: few; D gene: NA; CDR3 protein: CASSDRHPYEQYF; CDR3 DNA: TGTGCCAGCAGTGATAGACACCCTTACGAGCAGTACTTC
V gene: TRBV2; J gene: TRBJ2-1; clone size: few; D gene: TRBD2; CDR3 protein: CASSGGAGPTYNEQFF; CDR3 DNA: TGTGCCAGCAGTGGAGGAGCGGGACCTACCTACAATGAGCAGTTCTTC
V gene: TRBV19; J gene: TRBJ1-2; clone size: NA; D gene: NA; CDR3 protein: CATGPQNYGYTF; CDR3 DNA: TGTGCCACCGGCCCACAGAACTATGGCTACACCTTC